Listed below are T cell receptor beta chains from one sample, sequenced in a study of T-cell reconstitution after alpha-beta-depleted transplantation in children. TCRdb analysed the PCR reads with MiXCR anew, one entry per CDR3 protein. The sample comprises a few hundred thousand distinct CDR3 sequences, 9.9% of which are singletons, and about a tenth rests with the top ten. This sample comprised PBMCs from the stem cell graft donor, obtained from the stem cell graft. The source of these receptors is a human donor who donated a stem cell graft to a child with SCID. Both conserved end residues are part of each CDR3. The D gene is left open where the match is weak. Not every row has a clone size; where given, it reads once, few, many or a size class.

d_gene: -; v_gene: TRBV5-6; abundance: few; j_gene: TRBJ1-2; CDR3nt: TGTGCCAGCAGCTTAGTCTCCGGGACGGTCTATGGCTACACCTTC; CDR3aa: CASSLVSGTVYGYTF
d_gene: -; v_gene: TRBV12-3/TRBV12-4; abundance: -; j_gene: TRBJ1-2; CDR3nt: TGTGCCAGCAGTTTCGGCACCCCTAACTATGGCTACACCTTC; CDR3aa: CASSFGTPNYGYTF
d_gene: -; v_gene: TRBV5-1; abundance: few; j_gene: TRBJ1-6; CDR3nt: TGCGCCAGCAGCCCCCTGGGCCGTTCCCAGGGGCCCCTCCACTTT; CDR3aa: CASSPLGRSQGPLHF
d_gene: TRBD1; v_gene: TRBV9; abundance: few; j_gene: TRBJ2-2; CDR3nt: TGTGCCAGCAGCGTAGTAGACAGGGGGGCCGGGGAGCTGTTTTTT; CDR3aa: CASSVVDRGAGELFF
d_gene: TRBD1; v_gene: TRBV20-1; abundance: many; j_gene: TRBJ2-7; CDR3nt: TGCAGTGCTAGAGATCCCCGGGGACAGGACGAGCAGTACTTC; CDR3aa: CSARDPRGQDEQYF
d_gene: TRBD2; v_gene: TRBV7-3; abundance: few; j_gene: TRBJ2-1; CDR3nt: TGTGCCAGCAGCTTATTAGGTGGGCGGGGGGACAATGAGCAGTTCTTC; CDR3aa: CASSLLGGRGDNEQFF
d_gene: -; v_gene: TRBV7-6; abundance: -; j_gene: TRBJ1-4; CDR3nt: TGTGCCAGCAGCTACGAGGGGGGGACTAATGAAAAACTGTTTTTT; CDR3aa: CASSYEGGTNEKLFF
d_gene: TRBD2; v_gene: TRBV20-1; abundance: many; j_gene: TRBJ2-7; CDR3nt: TGCAGTGCTAGAGATTTCCGGACTAGTTACGAGCAGTACTTC; CDR3aa: CSARDFRTSYEQYF
d_gene: TRBD1; v_gene: TRBV29-1; abundance: many; j_gene: TRBJ2-1; CDR3nt: TGCAGCGTTCTAGGACAGGGCTCCTACAATGAGCAGTTCTTC; CDR3aa: CSVLGQGSYNEQFF
d_gene: TRBD2; v_gene: TRBV12-3/TRBV12-4; abundance: few; j_gene: TRBJ2-1; CDR3nt: TGTGCCAGCAGTTTCGCTTTGAGCGGGGGAATCGATGAGCAGTTCTTC; CDR3aa: CASSFALSGGIDEQFF
d_gene: -; v_gene: TRBV5-1; abundance: -; j_gene: TRBJ2-3; CDR3nt: TGCGCCAGCAGTAAGGACTTATCAGATACGCAGTATTTT; CDR3aa: CASSKDLSDTQYF
d_gene: -; v_gene: TRBV4-1; abundance: few; j_gene: TRBJ1-5; CDR3nt: TGCGCCAGCAGCCAAGGTCGGGGGCCATATAGCAATCAGCCCCAGCATTTT; CDR3aa: CASSQGRGPYSNQPQHF
d_gene: TRBD1; v_gene: TRBV7-3; abundance: few; j_gene: TRBJ2-2; CDR3nt: TGTGCCAGCAGCCTCGGACAGGGCCAAAGAAGGGCCGGGGAGCTGTTTTTT; CDR3aa: CASSLGQGQRRAGELFF
d_gene: -; v_gene: TRBV19; abundance: -; j_gene: TRBJ1-5; CDR3nt: TGTGCCAGCGCACAGGGAGGCAATCAGCCCCAGCATTTT; CDR3aa: CASAQGGNQPQHF
d_gene: TRBD1; v_gene: TRBV24-1; abundance: many; j_gene: TRBJ2-2; CDR3nt: TGTGCCACCAGTGATCCGAGGACAGGGAACACCGGGGAGCTGTTTTTT; CDR3aa: CATSDPRTGNTGELFF
d_gene: TRBD2; v_gene: TRBV11-2; abundance: -; j_gene: TRBJ2-1; CDR3nt: TGTGCCAGCAGCTTAGATCTGGGGGGGGGCTACAATGAGCAGTTCTTC; CDR3aa: CASSLDLGGGYNEQFF
d_gene: -; v_gene: TRBV10-2; abundance: many; j_gene: TRBJ2-2; CDR3nt: TGCGCCAGCAGTGTAGTTACAGGGGGGGGAACCGGGGAGCTGTTTTTT; CDR3aa: CASSVVTGGGTGELFF
d_gene: TRBD1; v_gene: TRBV20-1; abundance: few; j_gene: TRBJ2-7; CDR3nt: TGCAGTGCTAGAGACCCGAAGACAGGGGTGGCCACTTACGAGCAGTACTTC; CDR3aa: CSARDPKTGVATYEQYF
d_gene: -; v_gene: TRBV18; abundance: -; j_gene: TRBJ1-1; CDR3nt: TGTGCCAGCTCACCACAGTTGGGAAGTGAAGCTTTCTTT; CDR3aa: CASSPQLGSEAFF
d_gene: TRBD2; v_gene: TRBV4-1; abundance: -; j_gene: TRBJ2-2; CDR3nt: TGCGCCAGCAGCCACCCCGGGCTAGCGGGTGAGAACACCGGGGAGCTGTTTTTT; CDR3aa: CASSHPGLAGENTGELFF
d_gene: TRBD1; v_gene: TRBV7-7; abundance: -; j_gene: TRBJ2-5; CDR3nt: TGTGCCAGCAGCTTCAGATACAGGGGGGTACAAGAGACCCAGTACTTC; CDR3aa: CASSFRYRGVQETQYF
d_gene: TRBD2; v_gene: TRBV2; abundance: few; j_gene: TRBJ2-5; CDR3nt: TGTGCCAGCAGTAAGGGACTAGCGGAAGAGACCCAGTACTTC; CDR3aa: CASSKGLAEETQYF
d_gene: -; v_gene: TRBV7-2; abundance: medium-sized; j_gene: TRBJ2-7; CDR3nt: TGTGCCAGCAGCATATCTACAGGGAGCTCCTACGAGCAGTACTTC; CDR3aa: CASSISTGSSYEQYF
d_gene: TRBD2; v_gene: TRBV12-3/TRBV12-4; abundance: few; j_gene: TRBJ2-5; CDR3nt: TGTGCCAGCAGTCCAACTAGCGGGGCAAGAGGAGAGACCCAGTACTTC; CDR3aa: CASSPTSGARGETQYF
d_gene: -; v_gene: TRBV10-3; abundance: many; j_gene: TRBJ2-7; CDR3nt: TGTGCCATCATGGCAGGGCCAGCCTACGAGCAGTACTTC; CDR3aa: CAIMAGPAYEQYF
d_gene: -; v_gene: TRBV12-3/TRBV12-4; abundance: -; j_gene: TRBJ2-7; CDR3nt: TGTGCCAGCAGTTTTGGGAATCTCTACGAGCAGTACTTC; CDR3aa: CASSFGNLYEQYF
d_gene: -; v_gene: TRBV7-9; abundance: -; j_gene: TRBJ1-1; CDR3nt: TGTGCCAGCAGCTCCGGACGGGCGTACACTGAAGCTTTCTTT; CDR3aa: CASSSGRAYTEAFF
d_gene: -; v_gene: TRBV9; abundance: many; j_gene: TRBJ2-5; CDR3nt: TGTGCCAGCAGCGTAGGGGTGGGGGCTCGGGAGACCCAGTACTTC; CDR3aa: CASSVGVGARETQYF
d_gene: TRBD1; v_gene: TRBV7-3; abundance: -; j_gene: TRBJ2-1; CDR3nt: TGTGCCAGCAGCCCGAATACAGGGGCGAAATACAATGAGCAGTTCTTC; CDR3aa: CASSPNTGAKYNEQFF